This T cell receptor (beta chain) stems from a study of cytomegalovirus exposure and HLA in healthy donors. Study information: Among fewer than 500 genotyped donors, around 80% fell in the Caucasian-associated ancestry cluster. Study conclusions and caveats: An analysis that came later showed most CMV-associated TCR beta chains appearing HLA-restricted. The study flagged roughly 160 TCR beta chains as cytomegalovirus-associated. For most TCR beta V segments, an earlier analysis put the productive rate at about 87% or about 30% of the time.

This PCR relied on a set of 60 Vbeta primers and 13 Jbeta primers. Here immunoSEQ multiplex PCR was the method, and the copy in TCRdb shows in-frame clones only, minus some. The top ten hold approximately 3% of the sample, which has around 92,000 clones, around 74% seen once. In regard to this clone: Its antigen is not identified.

V was pared by 0 bases and J by 5 bases, with 6 bases of the junction left unmatched. The CDR3 loop spans 18 amino acids. CDR1 and CDR2 from the germline V gene are SGHTA and FQGNSA. The TCR originated in a female donor in good health and CMV-seropositive. Sequenced sample: PBMCs. The chain joins TRBV7-2 to TRBJ2-3, with 15 bases that match TRBD2. CDR3 DNA: TGTGCCAGCAGCTTAGCCGGGACTAGCGGGGGGCAGGGAGATACGCAGTATTTT. Amino acid sequence: CASSLAGTSGGQGDTQYF. Variable domain in full (rest from reference TRBV7-2 and TRBJ2-3): GAGVSQSPSNKVTEKGKDVELRCDPISGHTALYWYRQSLGQGLEFLIYFQGNSAPDKSGLPSDRFSAERTGGSVSTLTIQRTQQEDSAVYLCASSLAGTSGGQGDTQYFGPGTRLTVL.